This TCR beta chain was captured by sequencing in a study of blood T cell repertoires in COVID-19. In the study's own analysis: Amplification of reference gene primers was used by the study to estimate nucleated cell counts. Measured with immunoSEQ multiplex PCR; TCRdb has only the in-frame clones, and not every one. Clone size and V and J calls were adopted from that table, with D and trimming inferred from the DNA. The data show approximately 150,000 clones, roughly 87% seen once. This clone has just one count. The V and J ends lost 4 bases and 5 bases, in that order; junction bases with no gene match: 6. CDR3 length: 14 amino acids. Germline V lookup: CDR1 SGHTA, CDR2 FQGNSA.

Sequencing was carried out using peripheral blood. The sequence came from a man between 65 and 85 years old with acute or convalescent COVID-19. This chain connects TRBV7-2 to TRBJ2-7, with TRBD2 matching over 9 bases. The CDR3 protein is CASSSSGLADEQYF. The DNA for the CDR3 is TGTGCCAGCAGCTCATCGGGACTAGCCGACGAGCAGTACTTC.